Here is one T cell receptor (beta chain) with its context. The target antigen is unknown. V lost 3 bases and J lost 0, with 9 bases in between. The germline V gene encodes CDR1 SEHNR and CDR2 FQNEAQ (reference sequence). This CDR3 region has 14 residues. The sample belongs to a study of early T cells in non-severe SARS-CoV-2 infection. Study information: Whole-blood bulk RNA, unsorted, was sequenced, and chains were unpaired. Study-level results: CD4 and private specificities were missed by VDJdb matching, which favored anti-spike CD8 responses.

TCRdb reprocessed the 5' RACE reads with MiXCR, giving one entry per CDR3 protein. Among 30,000 or so distinct CDR3 sequences listed, 4.5% to 6% were seen once. This receptor was identified in an adult who was a healthcare worker with PCR-confirmed SARS-CoV-2 infection or an uninfected control (not recorded which). V and J are TRBV7-9 and TRBJ2-7; perhaps TRBD2 as D (6 bases). The sequenced material came from whole blood. CDR3 amino acids: CASSLGGLSYEQYF. CDR3 DNA sequence: TGTGCCAGCAGCTTGGGGGGACTCTCCTACGAGCAGTACTTC. The full variable domain, with the rest looked up from reference TRBV7-9 and TRBJ2-7, is DTGVSQNPRHKITKRGQNVTFRCDPISEHNRLYWYRQTLGQGPEFLTYFQNEAQLEKSRLLSDRFSAERPKGSFSTLEIQRTEQGDSAMYLCASSLGGLSYEQYFGPGTRLTVT.